This T cell receptor (beta chain) appears in the sequencing data of a study of brain T cells in children with intractable seizures. Study findings and constraints: Pre- and post-surgery blood differed in depth, so pre-surgery absences may be undersampling. Each case's top public CDR3 resembled known HCMV, EBV or influenza A CDR3s. Only CDR3 sequence similarity suggested viral specificity, without known HCMV serostatus.

Only cases whose brain tissue showed the highest T cell transcript signatures were sequenced. Pre-surgery treatment included at least one anti-epileptic drug. With respect to this clone: Its cognate antigen is unknown.

V was pared by 3 bases and J by 4 bases, with 11 bases between. The CDR3 is 13 residues long. Germline assignment: CDR1 SGDLS and CDR2 YYNGEE. Here immunoSEQ multiplex PCR was the method, and the copy in TCRdb shows in-frame clones only, minus some. Of thousands of clones in the sample, around 69% are singletons; the top ten hold approximately 9.5%. The J gene is TRBJ2-7, the V gene TRBV9; D possibly corresponds to TRBD1 (6 bases). The TCR was taken from a boy younger than two with tuberous sclerosis and intractable seizures. This specimen consisted of resected brain tissue, obtained at surgery. CDR3 protein: CASSDGTRYEQYF. Written as DNA, the CDR3 is TGTGCCAGCAGCGACGGGACAAGATACGAGCAGTACTTC.